A selection of T cell receptor beta chains follows, all from one sample in a study of cytomegalovirus exposure and HLA in healthy donors. Sequencing was performed with immunoSEQ multiplex PCR; in TCRdb, only in-frame clones are kept and a portion is missing. Found here are about 160,000 clones, roughly 81% of them singletons; the top ten hold roughly 2.2%. Sequenced input: PBMCs. Every receptor here comes from a man between 18 and 29 years old in good health and CMV-seropositive. Both conserved end residues are part of each CDR3. A D gene is named only where the DNA matches it firmly. Rows give clone size only sometimes, using once, few, many, or a class for an expanded clone.

>TRBV6-1|-|-|TRBJ1-4
TGTGCCAGCAGTGATTGGGGGGAAACTAATGAAAAACTGTTTTTT
CASSDWGETNEKLFF
>TRBV11-3|-|TRBD2|TRBJ2-1
TGTGCCAGCAGCCAAACTAGCGGGTCATCCTACAATGAGCAGTTCTTC
CASSQTSGSSYNEQFF
>TRBV11-2|-|TRBD2|TRBJ2-1
TGTGCCAGCAGCTTAGTTCCCCTAGCGGGGGGGTACAATGAGCAGTTCTTC
CASSLVPLAGGYNEQFF
>TRBV5-4|-|-|TRBJ2-3
TGTGCCAGCAGCTTGGTAGCCACAGATACGCAGTATTTT
CASSLVATDTQYF
>TRBV6-1|-|-|TRBJ1-2
TGTGCCACCGCGATTAACTATGGCTACACCTTC
CATAINYGYTF
>TRBV5-6|-|-|TRBJ1-3
TGTGCCAGCAACCGACGGGACTCTGGAAACACCATATATTTT
CASNRRDSGNTIYF
>TRBV7-6|-|-|TRBJ2-5
TGTGCCAGCAGCTTAGTTAAGCAGGGGCGGGAGACCCAGTACTTC
CASSLVKQGRETQYF
>TRBV6-1|-|-|TRBJ1-5
TGTGCCAGCAAGGGAAGCAGGGCTTTCAATCAGCCCCAGCATTTT
CASKGSRAFNQPQHF
>TRBV12-5|-|-|TRBJ1-5
TGTGCTAGTGTTTTGGGGCCGAGCAATCAGCCCCAGCATTTT
CASVLGPSNQPQHF
>TRBV4-3|-|-|TRBJ1-2
TGCGCCAGCAGCCAAGAGTCCACACCTAACTATGGCTACACCTTC
CASSQESTPNYGYTF
>TRBV4-2|-|TRBD2|TRBJ2-5
TGTGCCAGCAGCCAAGTGGGACTAGCGGGGGGCCCGTGGCCTCCAGAGACCCAGTACTTC
CASSQVGLAGGPWPPETQYF
>TRBV2|-|TRBD1|TRBJ1-2
TGTGCCAGCAGTGGACTAAAGACAGGGATAGGCTACACCTTC
CASSGLKTGIGYTF
>TRBV5-1|few|TRBD2|TRBJ2-3
TGCGCCAGCAGCTCTAGCGGGGTTACAGATACGCAGTATTTT
CASSSSGVTDTQYF
>TRBV13|-|TRBD2|TRBJ2-5
TGTGCCAGCAGCTTAGGCGGGGGGGCGGAGACCCAGTACTTC
CASSLGGGAETQYF
>TRBV30|-|-|TRBJ2-2
TGTGCCTGGAGTGTCAAATCAGGGCGCGGCACCGGGGAGCTGTTTTTT
CAWSVKSGRGTGELFF
>TRBV19|few|-|TRBJ1-6
TGTGCCAGTACCTCGGACAGTCATAATTCACCCCTCCACTTT
CASTSDSHNSPLHF
>TRBV7-3|-|TRBD2|TRBJ2-4
TGTGCCAGCAGCCCCAGCGGGGGGCCGGGCAACATTCAGTACTTC
CASSPSGGPGNIQYF
>TRBV27|-|TRBD2|TRBJ2-3
TGTGCCAGCAGTGCACTAGCGGGGGGGCCCCAAGATACGCAGTATTTT
CASSALAGGPQDTQYF
>TRBV10-3|few|-|TRBJ2-7
TGTGCCATCAGTGAGTCGAGGCCCTACGAGCAGTACTTC
CAISESRPYEQYF
>TRBV5-1|-|TRBD2|TRBJ2-1
TGCGCCAGCAGCTCCCCGGGGGTTAGCGGGGGGCCCCGCTACAATGAGCAGTTCTTC
CASSSPGVSGGPRYNEQFF
>TRBV7-9|-|-|TRBJ1-6
TGTGCCAGCAGCGCCTCCTCGGGTGGAAATTCACCCCTCCACTTT
CASSASSGGNSPLHF
>TRBV9|-|TRBD1|TRBJ2-2
TGTGCCAGCAGCTTCGGGACAGGGATGAACACCGGGGAGCTGTTTTTT
CASSFGTGMNTGELFF
>TRBV7-2|-|-|TRBJ2-3
TGTGCCAGCAGCTTAGCGGTGGCCCAATATACGCAGTATTTT
CASSLAVAQYTQYF
>TRBV14|-|-|TRBJ1-6
TGTGCCAGCAGCCAAGCTAGCTTCTCCTATAATTCACCCCTCCACTTT
CASSQASFSYNSPLHF
>TRBV4-3|-|-|TRBJ1-1
TGCGCCAGCAGCCCTTCGAGACGGGTCATGAACACTGAAGCTTTCTTT
CASSPSRRVMNTEAFF
>TRBV2|-|TRBD2|TRBJ2-5
TGTGCCAGCAGTGGACTAGCGGGGGACCAAGAGACCCAGTACTTC
CASSGLAGDQETQYF
>TRBV19|-|TRBD1|TRBJ2-5
TGTGCCAGTAGTACAGGGACAGGGGGCTCGGAGACCCAGTACTTC
CASSTGTGGSETQYF
>TRBV6-6|once|-|TRBJ1-2
TGTGCCAGCAGTTCTTCCTATGGCTACACCTTC
CASSSSYGYTF
>TRBV7-2|-|TRBD2|TRBJ2-1
TGTGCCAGCAGCTTAGGATCTAGCGGGGGGGCCTCCTACAATGAGCAGTTCTTC
CASSLGSSGGASYNEQFF
>TRBV6-5|-|-|TRBJ1-5
TGTGCCAGCAGTTACAAACAGAGCAATCAGCCCCAGCATTTT
CASSYKQSNQPQHF